What follows describes a single T cell receptor beta chain. Antigen: not known. This specimen comes from a study of cytomegalovirus exposure and HLA in healthy donors. Looking at the study overall: Sequencing of 180 million or so T cells in an earlier analysis found more than 100 million unique TCR beta sequences. General study findings and limits: According to a later analysis, donors in an Asian-associated ancestry cluster reportedly had fewer N-insertions than the approximately 720-donor mean. In a later analysis, V- and J-gene trimming of beta chains associated with a DCLRE1C missense variant, replicated independently.

It was with 60 Vbeta and 13 Jbeta primers that the PCR ran. Per the authors' pipeline: There were around 77 million unique TCR beta chains by a later count, and some 12 million of them were shared. TCRdb's table, derived via immunoSEQ multiplex PCR, lists solely in-frame clones and lacks some. Clonal size and the V and J genes are those of that table, whereas D and trimming came from the DNA. This sample carries 110,000 or so clones, roughly 15% of them seen once, and the ten largest clones take around 0.9%. Germline assignment: CDR1 LGHNA and CDR2 YSLEER. This CDR3 is built from 16 residues. Trimming removed 4 bases at V and 4 bases at J, with 16 bases between.

This chain uses TRBV4-3 with TRBJ2-2; TRBD1 might be the D (6 bases). The sequence came from a female donor in good health and CMV-seronegative. Sequencing was performed on PBMCs. For the CDR3, the DNA is TGCGCCAGCAGCCGGTCTGGGGGCGGACTCACCGGGGAGCTGTTTTTT. Translating it yields CASSRSGGGLTGELFF.